This entry is about one TCR beta chain. V was pared by 6 bases and J by 3 bases, with 12 bases between. Germline CDR1 reads LNHDA; CDR2 reads SQIVND (reference sequence). The CDR3 totals 14 residues. The sample originates from a study of T cells in Graves' hyperthyroidism and ophthalmopathy. Amplification of TCR beta CDR3 regions used RNA as the template. TCR CDR3 underwent first-round RT-PCR with the HTBI primer set. One entry per CDR3 protein results from TCRdb running MiXCR on the multiplex PCR reads. The data contain around 200,000 distinct CDR3 sequences, about 16% of them singletons. The TCR was taken from a middle-aged man with Graves' hyperthyroidism. The chain links TRBV19 to TRBJ2-1, with D maybe TRBD2 (6 bases). The sequencing input was blood. The CDR3 is CASRGGVYYNEQFF. The CDR3 nucleotides read TGTGCCAGTAGGGGAGGAGTCTACTACAATGAGCAGTTCTTC.